The rows below give T cell receptor beta chains drawn from one sample of a study of neurological immune-mediated disorders. TCRdb re-analysed the 5' RACE reads in MiXCR, keeping a single row per CDR3 protein. The sample carries 39,000 or so distinct CDR3 sequences, around 4.8% recorded once. What was sequenced was CD4+ T cells from blood. Every receptor here comes from a man younger than 35 in good health. Each CDR3 is given with its conserved first and last residue. A D gene is named only where the DNA matches it firmly. Expanded clones get a size class; other rows say once, few or many, or leave the size out.

CDR3 protein	CDR3 DNA	CDR3 length	D gene	V gene	J gene	clone size
CSARAASGGKDTQYF	TGCAGTGCTAGAGCAGCTAGCGGGGGAAAAGATACGCAGTATTTT	15	TRBD2	TRBV20-1	TRBJ2-3	many
CASSLVGGSYNEQFF	TGTGCCAGCAGCCTAGTAGGAGGGAGCTACAATGAGCAGTTCTTC	15	.	TRBV7-2	TRBJ2-1	many
CSAFTKETQYF	TGCAGTGCCTTCACCAAAGAGACCCAGTACTTC	11	.	TRBV20-1	TRBJ2-5	many
CASSYQGGTDTQYF	TGTGCCAGCAGTTACCAGGGAGGGACAGATACGCAGTATTTT	14	TRBD2	TRBV6-5	TRBJ2-3	many
CAISPGQARGYNEQFF	TGTGCCATCAGCCCTGGACAGGCTCGCGGATACAATGAGCAGTTCTTC	16	TRBD1	TRBV10-3	TRBJ2-1	many
CASTKPGLAVNTANTGELFF	TGTGCCAGCACCAAACCGGGACTAGCGGTGAATACCGCGAACACCGGGGAGCTGTTTTTT	20	TRBD2	TRBV11-2	TRBJ2-2	many
CSVGVGPSSYNEQFF	TGCAGCGTGGGCGTGGGTCCTAGCTCCTACAATGAGCAGTTCTTC	15	.	TRBV29-1	TRBJ2-1	many
CASTHLRGRNTEAFF	TGTGCCAGCACCCACCTACGGGGGAGGAACACTGAAGCTTTCTTT	15	.	TRBV12-3/TRBV12-4	TRBJ1-1	many
CASSLGGAPTNEKLFF	TGTGCCAGCAGTCTGGGGGGGGCCCCAACTAATGAAAAACTGTTTTTT	16	.	TRBV5-4	TRBJ1-4	.
CASGMARGRGSGANVLTF	TGCGCCAGCGGTATGGCCAGGGGCAGGGGGTCCGGGGCCAACGTCCTGACTTTC	18	TRBD1	TRBV5-1	TRBJ2-6	many
CAISADYGYTF	TGTGCCATCAGTGCAGATTATGGCTACACCTTC	11	.	TRBV10-3	TRBJ1-2	many
CASSPDRGRLAGGYTF	TGTGCCAGCAGCCCGGACAGGGGGCGCCTGGCTGGAGGCTACACCTTC	16	TRBD1	TRBV7-6	TRBJ1-2	many
CASRRGGGDEQFF	TGTGCCAGCAGGAGGGGCGGGGGGGATGAGCAGTTCTTC	13	TRBD2	TRBV12-3/TRBV12-4	TRBJ2-1	many
CASRPTGGGTEAFF	TGCGCCAGCAGACCCACAGGGGGAGGCACTGAAGCTTTCTTT	14	TRBD1	TRBV5-1	TRBJ1-1	many
CSARDAGATDTQYF	TGCAGTGCTAGAGATGCCGGAGCCACAGATACGCAGTATTTT	14	.	TRBV20-1	TRBJ2-3	many
CASSLGTSFMNTEAFF	TGTGCCAGCAGCTTGGGGACGTCCTTTATGAACACTGAAGCTTTCTTT	16	.	TRBV7-8	TRBJ1-1	many
CASSYLGGGADTQYF	TGTGCCAGCAGTTACTTAGGAGGGGGCGCAGATACGCAGTATTTT	15	.	TRBV6-5	TRBJ2-3	many
CASSQGRGTINNEQFF	TGCGCCAGCAGCCAAGGGCGGGGCACAATAAACAATGAGCAGTTCTTC	16	.	TRBV4-3	TRBJ2-1	many
CSAVDSLETQYF	TGCAGTGCTGTCGACAGCCTAGAGACCCAGTACTTC	12	.	TRBV20-1	TRBJ2-5	many